Detailed here is one T cell receptor beta chain. Its antigen is unidentified. Within the sample, other DNA sequences also encode this same CDR3. This entry is derived from a study of T cell responses to AZD1222 COVID-19 vaccine. Whole-study results and caveats: CD4 TCRs covered the whole spike, strongest at regions 160-218 and 743-854. In a largely white British group with more females than males, clonal diversity was possibly underestimated. Baseline seropositivity occurred in only six or seven AZD1222 recipients. Increases in Spike-specific TCR breadth and depth were seen after two AZD1222 doses.

Sequenced by immunoSEQ multiplex PCR; TCRdb stores in-frame clones only, minus some. In the table there are 72,000 or so clones, roughly 87% of which are singletons. CDR1 is LNHDA, CDR2 SQIVND, per germline (reference sequence). Trimming at V came to 4 bases and at J to 0 bases, leaving 9 bases not matched to a gene. This CDR3 contains 17 residues. The sample in question was peripheral blood, obtained on day 0 of AZD1222 vaccination. V and J are TRBV19 and TRBJ2-7; 10 nucleotides align to TRBD2. The receptor's source is an adult in good health. The CDR3 reads CASSSPGLATSSYEQYF. CDR3 nucleotide sequence: TGTGCCAGTAGTAGTCCGGGACTAGCGACAAGCTCCTACGAGCAGTACTTC. The full variable domain, its missing parts supplied by reference TRBV19 and TRBJ2-7, is DGGITQSPKYLFRKEGQNVTLSCEQNLNHDAMYWYRQDPGQGLRLIYYSQIVNDFQKGDIAEGYSVSREKKESFPLTVTSAQKNPTAFYLCASSSPGLATSSYEQYFGPGTRLTVT.